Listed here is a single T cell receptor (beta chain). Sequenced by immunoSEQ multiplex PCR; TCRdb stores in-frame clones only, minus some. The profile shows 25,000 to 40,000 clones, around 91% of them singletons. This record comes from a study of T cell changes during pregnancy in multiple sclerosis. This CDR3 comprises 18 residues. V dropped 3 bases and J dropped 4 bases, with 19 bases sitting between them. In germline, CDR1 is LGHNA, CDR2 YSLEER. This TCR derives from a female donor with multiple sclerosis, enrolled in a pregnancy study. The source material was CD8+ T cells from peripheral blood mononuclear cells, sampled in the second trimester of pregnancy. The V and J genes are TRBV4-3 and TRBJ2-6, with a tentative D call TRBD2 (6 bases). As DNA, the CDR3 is TGCGCCAGCAGCCAGAACCTCGGGGGAGTCTCCGGGGCCAACGTCCTGACTTTC. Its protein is CASSQNLGGVSGANVLTF.